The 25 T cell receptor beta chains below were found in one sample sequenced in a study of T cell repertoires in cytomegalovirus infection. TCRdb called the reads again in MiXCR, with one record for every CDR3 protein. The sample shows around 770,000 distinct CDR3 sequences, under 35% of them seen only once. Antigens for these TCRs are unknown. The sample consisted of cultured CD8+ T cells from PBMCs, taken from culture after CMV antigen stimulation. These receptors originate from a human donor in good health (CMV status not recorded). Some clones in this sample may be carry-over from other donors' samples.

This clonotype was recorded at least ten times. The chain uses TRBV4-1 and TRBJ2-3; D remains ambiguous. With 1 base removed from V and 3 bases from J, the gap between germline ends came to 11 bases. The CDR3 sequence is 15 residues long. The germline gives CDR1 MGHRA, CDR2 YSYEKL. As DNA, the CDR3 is TGCGCCAGCAGCCAAGTGATGGCGGTTACAGATACGCAGTATTTT. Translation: CASSQVMAVTDTQYF.

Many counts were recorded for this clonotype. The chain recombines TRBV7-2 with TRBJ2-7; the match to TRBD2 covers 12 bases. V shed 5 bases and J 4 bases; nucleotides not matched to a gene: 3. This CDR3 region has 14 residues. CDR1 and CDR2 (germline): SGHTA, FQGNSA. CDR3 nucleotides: TGTGCCAGCAGCGTGACTAGCGGGGGTTACGAGCAGTACTTC. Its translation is CASSVTSGGYEQYF.

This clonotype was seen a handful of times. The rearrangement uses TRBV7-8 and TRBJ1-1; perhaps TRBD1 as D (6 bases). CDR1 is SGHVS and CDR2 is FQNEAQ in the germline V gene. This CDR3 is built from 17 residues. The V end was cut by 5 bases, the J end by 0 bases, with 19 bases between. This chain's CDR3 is CASSQPGTISMNTEAFF. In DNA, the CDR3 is TGTGCCAGCAGCCAACCCGGGACAATTAGTATGAACACTGAAGCTTTCTTT.

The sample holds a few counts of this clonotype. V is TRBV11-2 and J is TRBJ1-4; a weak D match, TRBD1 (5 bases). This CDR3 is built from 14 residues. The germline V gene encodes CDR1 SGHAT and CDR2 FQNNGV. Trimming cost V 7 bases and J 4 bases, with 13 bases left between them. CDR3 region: CASNPGRLNEKLFF. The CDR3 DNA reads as TGTGCCAGCAACCCGGGACGGCTTAATGAAAAACTGTTTTTT.

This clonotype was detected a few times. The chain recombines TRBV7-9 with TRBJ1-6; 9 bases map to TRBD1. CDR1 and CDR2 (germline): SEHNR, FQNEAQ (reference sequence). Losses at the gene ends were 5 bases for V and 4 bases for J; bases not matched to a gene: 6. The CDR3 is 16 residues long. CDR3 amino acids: CASSPTGGGYNSPLHF. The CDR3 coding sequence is TGTGCCAGCAGCCCCACAGGGGGCGGTTATAATTCACCCCTCCACTTT.

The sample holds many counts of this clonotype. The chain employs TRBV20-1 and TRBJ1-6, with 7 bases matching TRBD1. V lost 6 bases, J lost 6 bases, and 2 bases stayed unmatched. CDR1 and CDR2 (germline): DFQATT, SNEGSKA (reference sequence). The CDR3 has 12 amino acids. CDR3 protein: CSARGLNSPLHF. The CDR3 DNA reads TGCAGTGCAAGGGGGCTTAATTCACCCCTCCACTTT.

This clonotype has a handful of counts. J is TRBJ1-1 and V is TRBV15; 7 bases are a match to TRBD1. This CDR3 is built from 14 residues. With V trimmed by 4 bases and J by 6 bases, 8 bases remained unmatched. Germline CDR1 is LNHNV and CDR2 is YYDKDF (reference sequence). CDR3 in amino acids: CATSTDDRVSEAFF. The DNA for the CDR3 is TGTGCCACCAGCACGGATGACAGGGTCTCTGAAGCTTTCTTT.

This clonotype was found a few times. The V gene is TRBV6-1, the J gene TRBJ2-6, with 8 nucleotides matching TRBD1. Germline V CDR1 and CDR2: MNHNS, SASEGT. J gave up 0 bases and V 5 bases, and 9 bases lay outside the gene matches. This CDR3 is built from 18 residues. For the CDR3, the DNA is TGTGCCAGCAGTTATATGACAGGGGTTCTCTCTGGGGCCAACGTCCTGACTTTC. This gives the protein CASSYMTGVLSGANVLTF.

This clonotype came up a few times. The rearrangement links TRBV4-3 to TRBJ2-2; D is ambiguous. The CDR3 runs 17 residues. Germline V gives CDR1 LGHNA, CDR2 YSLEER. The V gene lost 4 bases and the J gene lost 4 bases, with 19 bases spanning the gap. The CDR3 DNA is TGCGCCAGCAGCCTACAAAAGCTACAGTACGGCACCGGGGAGCTGTTTTTT. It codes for CASSLQKLQYGTGELFF.

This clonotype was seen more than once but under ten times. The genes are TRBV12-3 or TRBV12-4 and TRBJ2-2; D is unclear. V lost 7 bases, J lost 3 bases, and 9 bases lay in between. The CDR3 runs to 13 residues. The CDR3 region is CASNNIDTGELFF. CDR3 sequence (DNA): TGTGCCAGCAACAACATAGACACCGGGGAGCTGTTTTTT.

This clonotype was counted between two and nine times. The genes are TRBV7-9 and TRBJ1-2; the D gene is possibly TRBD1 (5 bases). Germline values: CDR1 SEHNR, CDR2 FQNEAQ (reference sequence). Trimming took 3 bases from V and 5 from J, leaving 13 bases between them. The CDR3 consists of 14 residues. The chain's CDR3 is CASSLGPIAYGYTF. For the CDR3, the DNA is TGTGCCAGCAGCTTGGGACCTATTGCATATGGCTACACCTTC.

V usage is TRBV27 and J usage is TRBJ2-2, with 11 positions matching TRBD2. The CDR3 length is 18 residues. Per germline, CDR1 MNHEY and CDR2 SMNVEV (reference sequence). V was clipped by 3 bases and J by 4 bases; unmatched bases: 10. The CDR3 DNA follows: TGTGCCAGCAGTTTCTTTTTACTAGCGGGGGCGGGCACCGGGGAGCTGTTTTTT. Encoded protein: CASSFFLLAGAGTGELFF.

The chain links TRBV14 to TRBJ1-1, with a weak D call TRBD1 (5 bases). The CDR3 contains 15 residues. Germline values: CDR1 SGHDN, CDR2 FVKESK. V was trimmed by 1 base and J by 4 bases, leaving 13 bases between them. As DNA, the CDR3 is TGTGCCAGCAGCCAAGGGCCGGGGCGGCCCACTGAAGCTTTCTTT. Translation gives CASSQGPGRPTEAFF. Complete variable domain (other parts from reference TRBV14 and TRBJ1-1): EAGVTQFPSHSVIEKGQTVTLRCDPISGHDNLYWYRRVMGKEIKFLLHFVKESKQDESGMPNNRFLAERTGGTYSTLKVQPAELEDSGVYFCASSQGPGRPTEAFFGQGTRLTVV.

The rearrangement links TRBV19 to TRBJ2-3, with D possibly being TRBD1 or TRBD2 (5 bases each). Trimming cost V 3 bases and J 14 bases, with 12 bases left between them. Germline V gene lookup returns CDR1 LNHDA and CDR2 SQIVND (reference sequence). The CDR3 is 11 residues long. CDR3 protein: CASSMGTDGYF. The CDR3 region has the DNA TGTGCCAGTAGTATGGGGACCGACGGGTATTTT.

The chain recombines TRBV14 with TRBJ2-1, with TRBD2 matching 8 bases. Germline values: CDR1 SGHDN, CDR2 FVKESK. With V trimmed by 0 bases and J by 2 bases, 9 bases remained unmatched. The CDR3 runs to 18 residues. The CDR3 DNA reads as TGTGCCAGCAGCCAAGATCTTAACAGCGGGGGTCCCTACAATGAGCAGTTCTTC. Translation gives CASSQDLNSGGPYNEQFF.

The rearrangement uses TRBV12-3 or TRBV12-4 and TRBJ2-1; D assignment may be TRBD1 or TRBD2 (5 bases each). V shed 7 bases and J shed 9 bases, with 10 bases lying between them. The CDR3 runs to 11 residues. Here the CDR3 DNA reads TGTGCCAGCACCTACGGGGCTGAGCAGTTCTTC. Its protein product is CASTYGAEQFF.

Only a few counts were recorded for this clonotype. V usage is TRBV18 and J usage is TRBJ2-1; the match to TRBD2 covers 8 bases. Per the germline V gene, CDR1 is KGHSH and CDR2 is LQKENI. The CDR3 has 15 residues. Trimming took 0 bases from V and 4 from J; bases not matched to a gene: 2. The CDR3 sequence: CASSPPGTSYNEQFF. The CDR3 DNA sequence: TGTGCCAGCTCACCACCCGGGACTAGTTACAATGAGCAGTTCTTC.

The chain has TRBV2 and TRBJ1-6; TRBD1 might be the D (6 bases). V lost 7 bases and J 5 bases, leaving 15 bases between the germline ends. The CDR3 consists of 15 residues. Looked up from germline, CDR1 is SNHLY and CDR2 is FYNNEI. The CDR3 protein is CASKPGQTNNSPLHF. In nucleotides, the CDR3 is TGTGCCAGCAAACCCGGACAGACAAATAATTCACCCCTCCACTTT.

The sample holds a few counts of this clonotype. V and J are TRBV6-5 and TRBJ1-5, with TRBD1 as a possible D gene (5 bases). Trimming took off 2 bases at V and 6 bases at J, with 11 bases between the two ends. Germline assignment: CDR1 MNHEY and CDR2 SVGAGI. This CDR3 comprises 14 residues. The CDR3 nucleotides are TGTGCCAGCAGTTACCGGGGGGTAGGTCAGCCCCAGCATTTT. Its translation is CASSYRGVGQPQHF.

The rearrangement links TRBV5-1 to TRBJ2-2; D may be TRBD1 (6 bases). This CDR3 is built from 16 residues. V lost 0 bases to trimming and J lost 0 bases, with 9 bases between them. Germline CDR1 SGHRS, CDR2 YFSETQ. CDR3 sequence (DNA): TGCGCCAGCAGCTTGGAATGGGGGCCGAACACCGGGGAGCTGTTTTTT. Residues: CASSLEWGPNTGELFF. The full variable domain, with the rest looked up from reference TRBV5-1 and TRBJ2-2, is KAGVTQTPRYLIKTRGQQVTLSCSPISGHRSVSWYQQTPGQGLQFLFEYFSETQRNKGNFPGRFSGRQFSNSRSEMNVSTLELGDSALYLCASSLEWGPNTGELFFGEGSRLTVL.

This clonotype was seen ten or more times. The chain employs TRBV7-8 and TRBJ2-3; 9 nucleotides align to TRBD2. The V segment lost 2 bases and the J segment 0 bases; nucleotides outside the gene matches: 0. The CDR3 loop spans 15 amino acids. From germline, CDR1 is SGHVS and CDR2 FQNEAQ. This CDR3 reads CASSLTSGSTDTQYF. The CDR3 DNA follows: TGTGCCAGCAGCTTAACTAGCGGGAGCACAGATACGCAGTATTTT.

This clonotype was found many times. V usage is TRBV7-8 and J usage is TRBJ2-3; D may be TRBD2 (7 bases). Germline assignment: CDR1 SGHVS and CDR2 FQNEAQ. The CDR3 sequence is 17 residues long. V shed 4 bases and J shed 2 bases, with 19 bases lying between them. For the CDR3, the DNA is TGTGCCAGCAGCTACCTCGAGGGGGGGGATGACACAGATACGCAGTATTTT. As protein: CASSYLEGGDDTDTQYF.

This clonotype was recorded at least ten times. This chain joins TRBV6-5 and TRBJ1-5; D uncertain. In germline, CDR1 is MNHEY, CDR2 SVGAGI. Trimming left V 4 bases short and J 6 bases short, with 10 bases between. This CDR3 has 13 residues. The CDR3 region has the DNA TGTGCCAGCAGTTCGTTCGCTGGTCAGCCCCAGCATTTT. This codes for CASSSFAGQPQHF.

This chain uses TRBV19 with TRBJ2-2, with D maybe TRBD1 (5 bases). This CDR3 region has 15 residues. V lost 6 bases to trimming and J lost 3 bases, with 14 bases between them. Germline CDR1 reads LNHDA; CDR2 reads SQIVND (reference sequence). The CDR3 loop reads CASRPGLSDTGELFF. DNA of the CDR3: TGTGCCAGTAGACCAGGGTTGTCGGACACCGGGGAGCTGTTTTTT.

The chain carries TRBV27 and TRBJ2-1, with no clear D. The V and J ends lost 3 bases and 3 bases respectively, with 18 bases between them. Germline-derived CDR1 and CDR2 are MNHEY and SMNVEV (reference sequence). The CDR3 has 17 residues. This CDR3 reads CASSFPPVGGFYNEQFF. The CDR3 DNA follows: TGTGCCAGCAGTTTTCCCCCAGTGGGTGGGTTCTACAATGAGCAGTTCTTC.